This T cell receptor beta chain was retrieved from a study of T cells after yellow fever vaccination. V lost 5 bases to trimming and J lost 2 bases, with 13 bases between them. The length of the CDR3 is 14 residues. Germline values: CDR1 SGHRS, CDR2 YFSETQ. TCRdb passed the 5' RACE reads through MiXCR, listing each CDR3 protein once. The sample shows 200,000 to 250,000 distinct CDR3 sequences, 6.9% of them seen only once. General study findings and limits: Post-booster reappearance was seen for most primary-vaccination clones (about 96% CD4, around 88% CD8). Though weaker, the secondary response peaked faster, on day 5 versus 15. Repertoires sorted by FACS could include abundant clonotypes that are contaminants from the bulk population.

This clonotype was seen more than once but under ten times. Antigen: not known. V usage is TRBV5-1 and J usage is TRBJ2-5; D possibly corresponds to TRBD2 (6 bases). The sample was CD4+ T cells sorted from PBMCs, taken 15 days after the yellow fever booster vaccination. The source is a man aged 30 to 39 who received the YFV17D yellow fever vaccine. CDR3 amino acids: CASSTAGRQETQYF. The CDR3 bases are TGCGCCAGCAGTACGGCGGGACGACAAGAGACCCAGTACTTC.